The 5 T cell receptor beta chains listed next were all sequenced from one sample in a study of CD8 T cells in ankylosing spondylitis. TCRdb fed the 5' RACE reads into MiXCR, producing one record per CDR3 protein. The sample lists approximately 340,000 distinct CDR3 sequences; over 12% were seen once. Specimen: blood, either unsorted or a sorted T cell fraction (not recorded which). Every receptor here comes from a male donor with ankylosing spondylitis or in good health (not recorded which).

This clonotype was detected only once. The chain has TRBV6-2 or TRBV6-3 and TRBJ2-1, with TRBD2 matching over 7 bases. CDR1 and CDR2 (germline): MNHEY, SVGEGT. Losses at the gene ends were 5 bases for V and 7 bases for J; bases not matched to a gene: 14. This CDR3 is built from 16 residues. CDR3 in amino acids: CASSLLERDVENEQFF. CDR3 bases: TGTGCCAGCAGTCTTCTCGAGCGGGACGTTGAGAATGAGCAGTTCTTC.

This clonotype was recorded a few times. The chain carries TRBV29-1 and TRBJ2-2; D ambiguous. V was clipped by 3 bases and J by 3 bases, with 5 bases between them. The CDR3 contains 12 residues. Germline assignment: CDR1 SQVTM and CDR2 ANQGSEA. Here the CDR3 reads CSVDPDTGELFF. The CDR3 DNA follows: TGCAGCGTTGATCCCGACACCGGGGAGCTGTTTTTT.

V and J are TRBV10-3 and TRBJ1-1, with 7 bases that match TRBD1. Germline V gene lookup returns CDR1 ENHRY and CDR2 SYGVKD. V lost 5 bases, J lost 1 base, and 13 bases stayed unmatched. This CDR3 is built from 17 residues. CDR3 in DNA: TGTGCCATCAGTAAACCCTCAGGGGGGGGGAAGAACACTGAAGCTTTCTTT. This codes for CAISKPSGGGKNTEAFF.

This clonotype appeared a few times. The V call is TRBV18, the J call TRBJ2-1; D is perhaps TRBD2 (5 bases). This CDR3 is built from 17 residues. Looked up from germline, CDR1 is KGHSH and CDR2 is LQKENI. The V gene lost 2 bases and the J gene lost 5 bases, with 19 bases spanning the gap. In nucleotides, the CDR3 is TGTGCCAGCTCACCAAGGGAAATGGCGCGGGTGAACAATGAGCAGTTCTTC. This codes for CASSPREMARVNNEQFF.

CDR3 residues: CASTPFLSTDTQYF. The CDR3 DNA reads as TGTGCCAGCACCCCATTCCTAAGCACAGATACGCAGTATTTT. The rearrangement links TRBV12-3 or TRBV12-4 to TRBJ2-3, with D uncertain. Between the trimmed V and J ends, which lost 7 bases and 0 bases, there was a span of 11 bases. The CDR3 spans 14 residues.